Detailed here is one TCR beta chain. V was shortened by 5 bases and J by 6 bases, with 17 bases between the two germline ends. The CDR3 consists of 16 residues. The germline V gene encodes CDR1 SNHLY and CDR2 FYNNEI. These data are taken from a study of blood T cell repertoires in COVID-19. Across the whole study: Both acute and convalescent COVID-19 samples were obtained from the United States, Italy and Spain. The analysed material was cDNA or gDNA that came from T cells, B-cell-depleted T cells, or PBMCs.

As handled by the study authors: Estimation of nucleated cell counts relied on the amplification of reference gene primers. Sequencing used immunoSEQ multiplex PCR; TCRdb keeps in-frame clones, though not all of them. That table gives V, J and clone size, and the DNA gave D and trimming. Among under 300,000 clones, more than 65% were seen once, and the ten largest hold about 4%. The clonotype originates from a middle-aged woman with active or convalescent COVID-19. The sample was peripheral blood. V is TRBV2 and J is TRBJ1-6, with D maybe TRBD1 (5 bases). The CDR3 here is CASSQRDSSSNSPLHF. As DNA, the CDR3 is TGTGCCAGCAGTCAGCGGGACTCTTCATCTAATTCACCCCTCCACTTT.